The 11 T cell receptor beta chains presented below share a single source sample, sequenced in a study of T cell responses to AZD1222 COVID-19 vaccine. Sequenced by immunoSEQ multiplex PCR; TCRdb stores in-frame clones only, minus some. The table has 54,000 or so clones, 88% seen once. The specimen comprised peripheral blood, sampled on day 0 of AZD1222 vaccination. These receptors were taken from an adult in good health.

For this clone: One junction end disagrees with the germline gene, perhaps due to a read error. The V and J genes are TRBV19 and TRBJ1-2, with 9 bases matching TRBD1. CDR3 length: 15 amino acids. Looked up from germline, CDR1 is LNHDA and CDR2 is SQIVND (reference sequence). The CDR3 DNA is TGTGCCAGTAGTGTAGAAGGGACAGGGAACTATGGCTACACCTTC. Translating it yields CASSVEGTGNYGYTF.

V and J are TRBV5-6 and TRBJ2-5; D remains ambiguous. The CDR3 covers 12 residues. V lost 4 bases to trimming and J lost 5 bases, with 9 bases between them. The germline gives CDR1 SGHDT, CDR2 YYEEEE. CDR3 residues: CASSRPVETQYF. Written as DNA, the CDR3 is TGTGCCAGCAGCCGACCAGTGGAGACCCAGTACTTC.

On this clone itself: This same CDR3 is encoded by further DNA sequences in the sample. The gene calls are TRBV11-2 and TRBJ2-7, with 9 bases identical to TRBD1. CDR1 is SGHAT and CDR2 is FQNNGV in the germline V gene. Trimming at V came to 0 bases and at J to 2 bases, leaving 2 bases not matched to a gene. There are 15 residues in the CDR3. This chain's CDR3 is CASSLEQGATYEQYF. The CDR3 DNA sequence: TGTGCCAGCAGCTTAGAACAGGGGGCAACCTACGAGCAGTACTTC.

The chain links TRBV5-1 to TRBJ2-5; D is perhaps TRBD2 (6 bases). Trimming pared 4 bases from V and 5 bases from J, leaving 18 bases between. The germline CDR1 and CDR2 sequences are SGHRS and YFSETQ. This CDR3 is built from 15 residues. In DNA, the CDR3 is TGCGCCAGCAGCGTTCGCGAGCCTCGGGGGGAGACCCAGTACTTC. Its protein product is CASSVREPRGETQYF.

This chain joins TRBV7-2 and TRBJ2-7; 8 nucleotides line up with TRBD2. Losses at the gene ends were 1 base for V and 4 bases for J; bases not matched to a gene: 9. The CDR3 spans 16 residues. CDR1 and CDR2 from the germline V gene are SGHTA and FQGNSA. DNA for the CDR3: TGTGCCAGCAGCTTAGGGGCTAGCGGGTCCTCTTACGAGCAGTACTTC. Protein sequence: CASSLGASGSSYEQYF.

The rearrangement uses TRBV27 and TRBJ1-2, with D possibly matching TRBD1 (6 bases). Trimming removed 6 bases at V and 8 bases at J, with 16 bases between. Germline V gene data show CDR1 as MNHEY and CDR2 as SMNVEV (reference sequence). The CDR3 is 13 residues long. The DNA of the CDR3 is TGTGCCAGCAGGGCCACAGGGTCGGGGGGCTACACCTTC. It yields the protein CASRATGSGGYTF.

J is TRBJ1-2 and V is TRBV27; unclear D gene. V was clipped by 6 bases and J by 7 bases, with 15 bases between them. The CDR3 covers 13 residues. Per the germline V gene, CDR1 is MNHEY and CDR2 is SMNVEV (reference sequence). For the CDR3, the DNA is TGTGCCAGCAGCTCCATACCACCAGCTGGCTACACCTTC. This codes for CASSSIPPAGYTF.

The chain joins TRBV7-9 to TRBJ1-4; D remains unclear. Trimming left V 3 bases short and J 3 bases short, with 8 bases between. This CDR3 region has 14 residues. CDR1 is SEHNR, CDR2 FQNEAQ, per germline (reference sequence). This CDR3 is CASSFEVPNEKLFF. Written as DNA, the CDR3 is TGTGCCAGCAGCTTTGAGGTTCCTAATGAAAAACTGTTTTTT.

CDR3 residues: CASSQSTRDRGMNTEAFF. For the CDR3, the DNA is TGCGCCAGCAGTCAATCGACCCGGGACAGGGGCATGAACACTGAAGCTTTCTTT. This chain connects TRBV23-1 to TRBJ1-1, with 10 positions matching TRBD1. TRBV23-1 is designated an ORF whose function remains uncertain. The J segment lost 0 bases and the V segment lost 0 bases, leaving 7 bases of the junction unmatched. The CDR3 runs 18 residues.

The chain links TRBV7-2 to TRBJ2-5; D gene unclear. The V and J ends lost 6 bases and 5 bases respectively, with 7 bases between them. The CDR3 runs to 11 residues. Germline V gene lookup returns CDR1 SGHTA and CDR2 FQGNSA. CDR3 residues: CASSKRETQYF. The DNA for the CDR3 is TGTGCCAGCAGTAAACGGGAGACCCAGTACTTC.

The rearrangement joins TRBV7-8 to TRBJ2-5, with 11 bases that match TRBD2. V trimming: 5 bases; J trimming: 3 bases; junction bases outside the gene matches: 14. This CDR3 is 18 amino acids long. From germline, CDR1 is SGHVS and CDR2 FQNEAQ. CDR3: CASSPSTSGSTSEETQYF. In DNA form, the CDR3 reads TGTGCCAGCAGCCCAAGCACTAGCGGGAGTACATCCGAAGAGACCCAGTACTTC.